The rows below give T cell receptor beta chains drawn from one sample of a study of blood T cell repertoires in COVID-19. Clones were read by immunoSEQ multiplex PCR, and TCRdb kept only the in-frame ones, dropping some. The sample lists some 88,000 clones, roughly 83% occurring once. Sequencing was carried out using peripheral blood. The source is a human donor in a cohort sampled during active COVID-19. Each CDR3 is given with its conserved first and last residue. Fields, in order: D gene, V gene, J gene, clone size, CDR3 protein, CDR3 DNA. A D gene is named only where the DNA matches it firmly. Clone size is shown for a subset of rows, as once, few, many or a class of expanded clone.

>TRBD2|TRBV11-2|TRBJ2-2|-
CASSLVLAGAGELFF
TGTGCCAGCAGCTTAGTCCTAGCGGGAGCCGGGGAGCTGTTTTTT
>TRBD1|TRBV18|TRBJ1-6|-
CASSSTPGQGSYNSPLHF
TGTGCCAGCTCATCGACGCCGGGACAGGGATCCTATAATTCACCCCTCCACTTT
>-|TRBV28|TRBJ1-6|-
CASSLGGIGNSPLHF
TGTGCCAGCAGTTTGGGGGGGATTGGGAATTCACCCCTCCACTTT
>-|TRBV7-2|TRBJ2-2|-
CASSLNGGRTTGELFF
TGTGCCAGCAGCTTAAATGGAGGGAGAACGACCGGGGAGCTGTTTTTT
>-|TRBV10-3|TRBJ1-5|-
CAISPGLNQPQHF
TGTGCCATCAGTCCGGGATTAAATCAGCCCCAGCATTTT
>-|TRBV19|TRBJ2-3|-
CASSIGQGTDTQYF
TGTGCCAGTAGTATCGGGCAGGGAACAGATACGCAGTATTTT
>-|TRBV19|TRBJ2-2|-
CASSIGHTGELFF
TGTGCCAGTAGTATAGGGCACACCGGGGAGCTGTTTTTT
>TRBD2|TRBV7-9|TRBJ2-1|-
CASSLGLAANEQFF
TGTGCCAGCAGCTTAGGGCTAGCGGCAAATGAGCAGTTCTTC
>-|TRBV7-2|TRBJ1-6|-
CASSLRWDSSSPLHF
TGTGCCAGCAGCCTTCGTTGGGACTCTAGTTCACCCCTCCACTTT
>-|TRBV3-1/TRBV3-2|TRBJ1-1|-
CASSHQKTEAFF
TGTGCCAGCAGCCATCAGAAGACTGAAGCTTTCTTT
>TRBD2|TRBV25-1|TRBJ2-2|-
CASSRRAGGTGELFF
TGTGCCAGCTCCAGGCGGGCGGGAGGTACCGGGGAGCTGTTTTTT
>-|TRBV29-1|TRBJ1-1|-
CSVEDSHTEAFF
TGCAGCGTTGAAGACAGTCACACTGAAGCTTTCTTT
>TRBD1|TRBV4-3|TRBJ2-7|-
CASSSRPGQNYEQYF
TGCGCCAGCAGCTCCCGCCCGGGACAGAACTACGAGCAGTACTTC
>-|TRBV3-1/TRBV3-2|TRBJ1-2|-
CASPTMGHGYTF
TGTGCCAGCCCCACGATGGGCCATGGCTACACCTTC
>TRBD1|TRBV4-1|TRBJ1-1|-
CASSLDRGLSEAFF
TGCGCCAGCAGCCTGGACAGGGGGCTGAGTGAAGCTTTCTTT
>-|TRBV4-1|TRBJ2-1|few
CASSLEPKGVDYNEQFF
TGCGCCAGCAGCCTTGAGCCGAAGGGAGTGGACTACAATGAGCAGTTCTTC
>TRBD2|TRBV6-5|TRBJ2-1|-
CASRLAGGYFNEQFF
TGTGCCAGCAGACTAGCGGGAGGGTATTTTAATGAGCAGTTCTTC
>TRBD1|TRBV5-1|TRBJ2-5|once
CASSEEGDRGETQYF
TGCGCCAGCAGCGAAGAAGGGGACAGGGGGGAGACCCAGTACTTC
>-|TRBV5-6|TRBJ1-3|-
CASSRSGVPGNTIYF
TGTGCCAGCAGCCGCAGCGGGGTTCCCGGAAACACCATATATTTT
>-|TRBV5-1|TRBJ1-2|few
CASSFDGDYGYTF
TGCGCCAGCAGCTTTGACGGAGACTATGGCTACACCTTC
>TRBD2|TRBV9|TRBJ2-2|-
CASSALRASGSTGELFF
TGTGCCAGCAGCGCACTCCGGGCTAGCGGGAGTACCGGGGAGCTGTTTTTT
>-|TRBV21-1|TRBJ2-7|-
CASTFRTGRHEQYF
TGTGCCAGCACCTTCCGGACAGGGCGCCACGAGCAGTACTTC
>-|TRBV4-3|TRBJ2-3|-
CASSQASREPHF
TGCGCCAGCAGCCAAGCCTCCCGGGAGCCCCATTTT
>TRBD2|TRBV27|TRBJ2-3|-
CASSLRGLAKDTQYF
TGTGCCAGCAGTTTACGGGGACTAGCGAAAGATACGCAGTATTTT
>TRBD1|TRBV19|TRBJ1-4|-
CASSITGTGTEKLFF
TGTGCCAGTAGTATCACCGGGACAGGGACAGAAAAACTGTTTTTT
>TRBD2|TRBV2|TRBJ2-2|-
CASVLERGNTGELFF
TGTGCCAGCGTCCTAGAGCGGGGGAACACCGGGGAGCTGTTTTTT
>TRBD2|TRBV2|TRBJ2-1|-
CASSDEGLALPLF
TGTGCCAGCAGTGATGAGGGACTAGCCCTGCCCCTCTTC
>TRBD1|TRBV6-6|TRBJ2-7|-
CASSDRTGTYEQYF
TGTGCCAGCAGTGACCGGACAGGGACCTACGAGCAGTACTTC
>-|TRBV15|TRBJ1-2|-
CATSRDVAETNYGYTF
TGTGCCACCAGCAGAGATGTGGCGGAAACTAACTATGGCTACACCTTC
>-|TRBV6-2/TRBV6-3|TRBJ1-2|-
CASSSPGYGYTF
TGTGCCAGCAGCTCTCCAGGGTATGGCTACACCTTC
>TRBD1|TRBV28|TRBJ2-5|-
CASTVTGLTQYF
TGTGCCAGCACCGTGACAGGGTTGACCCAGTACTTC
>TRBD1|TRBV28|TRBJ2-7|-
CASKSGTATYEQYF
TGTGCCAGTAAATCCGGGACAGCAACCTACGAGCAGTACTTC
>TRBD2|TRBV9|TRBJ2-7|-
CASSVGGSLYEQYF
TGTGCCAGCAGCGTAGGCGGGAGTCTCTACGAGCAGTACTTC
>-|TRBV5-1|TRBJ1-3|few
CASSLNTGTGNTIYF
TGCGCCAGCAGCTTGAACACAGGGACTGGAAACACCATATATTTT
>-|TRBV6-5|TRBJ1-2|-
CASRGGAVYGYTF
TGTGCCAGCCGGGGGGGGGCAGTCTATGGCTACACCTTC
>-|TRBV24-1|TRBJ2-1|-
CATSDLTGEAHYNEQFF
TGTGCCACCAGTGATTTGACAGGGGAGGCCCATTACAATGAGCAGTTCTTC
>-|TRBV30|TRBJ2-7|-
CAWSVLIGRQYF
TGTGCCTGGAGTGTACTGATTGGGCGGCAGTACTTC
>TRBD2|TRBV3-1/TRBV3-2|TRBJ2-3|-
CASSSGTSGRVGTDTQYF
TGTGCCAGCAGCTCCGGGACTAGCGGGAGGGTCGGCACAGATACGCAGTATTTT
>-|TRBV6-5|TRBJ1-4|-
CASSSPRGRYEKLFF
TGTGCCAGCAGCTCACCCAGGGGCAGATACGAAAAACTGTTTTTT
>-|TRBV7-9|TRBJ1-6|-
CASSLAGQIQLDNSPLHF
TGTGCCAGCAGCCTCGCCGGACAGATTCAACTAGATAATTCACCCCTCCACTTT
>-|TRBV5-6|TRBJ2-7|once
CASTRYGTTSYEQYF
TGTGCCAGCACTCGATACGGGACAACCTCCTACGAGCAGTACTTC
>-|TRBV6-1|TRBJ1-2|-
CASSEILGLSIYGYTF
TGTGCCAGCAGTGAGATACTAGGGTTGTCTATATACGGCTACACCTTC
>TRBD2|TRBV4-2|TRBJ2-4|-
CASSQDWGTRDIQYF
TGTGCCAGCAGCCAAGATTGGGGGACTAGGGACATTCAGTACTTC
>-|TRBV6-4|TRBJ2-1|-
CASSDSNYAEQFF
TGTGCCAGCAGTGACTCGAACTACGCGGAGCAGTTCTTC
>TRBD1|TRBV28|TRBJ2-7|-
CASSNLGQGPTYEQYF
TGTGCCAGCAGTAATCTCGGACAGGGGCCTACCTACGAGCAGTACTTC
>-|TRBV2|TRBJ2-3|-
CASSYLRGYTDTQYF
TGTGCCAGCAGTTACCTAAGGGGTTACACAGATACGCAGTATTTT
>-|TRBV5-4|TRBJ2-3|-
CASSFSSDSTDTQYF
TGTGCCAGCAGCTTTTCTAGCGATAGCACAGATACGCAGTATTTT
>TRBD2|TRBV2|TRBJ2-4|-
CASGGTRSNIQYF
TGTGCCAGTGGGGGGACTAGATCAAACATTCAGTACTTC
>TRBD1|TRBV4-2|TRBJ1-5|-
CASSQESLGTGAKAQHF
TGTGCCAGCAGCCAAGAGTCGTTAGGGACAGGGGCAAAGGCCCAGCATTTT
>-|TRBV2|TRBJ1-2|-
CASSDGYGKEGGYTF
TGTGCCAGCAGTGATGGGTACGGGAAGGAGGGTGGCTACACCTTC
>-|TRBV16|TRBJ1-5|-
CASSQSARGVNQPQHF
TGTGCCAGCAGCCAATCGGCCAGGGGAGTAAATCAGCCCCAGCATTTT
>-|TRBV4-3|TRBJ1-4|once
CASSGGNANEKLFF
TGCGCCAGCAGTGGGGGGAATGCTAATGAAAAACTGTTTTTT
>-|TRBV18|TRBJ1-1|once
CASSPADTEAFF
TGTGCCAGCTCACCAGCGGACACTGAAGCTTTCTTT
>-|TRBV5-1|TRBJ1-3|few
CASTTVPGNTIYF
TGCGCCAGCACTACGGTGCCTGGAAACACCATATATTTT
>-|TRBV5-1|TRBJ2-3|few
CASSLGQSTDTQYF
TGCGCCAGCAGCCTCGGACAGAGCACAGATACGCAGTATTTT
>-|TRBV18|TRBJ1-2|-
CASSPLGEVDYGYTF
TGTGCCAGCTCACCACTCGGGGAAGTCGACTATGGCTACACCTTC
>-|TRBV5-6|TRBJ2-1|-
CASSLDRASYNEQFF
TGTGCCAGCAGCTTGGACAGGGCCAGCTACAATGAGCAGTTCTTC
>-|TRBV5-1|TRBJ2-2|-
CASSLGIANTGELFF
TGCGCCAGCAGCTTGGGTATCGCGAACACCGGGGAGCTGTTTTTT
>TRBD2|TRBV27|TRBJ2-1|-
CASSLSRLAGVDDEQFF
TGTGCCAGCAGTTTATCTAGGCTAGCGGGAGTAGACGATGAGCAGTTCTTC